This TCR beta chain was captured by sequencing in a study of OX40 agonist ivuxolimab in advanced cancers. In terms of the full investigation: Ivuxolimab was an agonistic, fully human IgG2 monoclonal antibody directed against OX40 (CD134), a costimulatory receptor. Intravenous ivuxolimab was administered to patients every 2 weeks at six dose levels: 0.01, 0.1, 0.3, 1.5, 3 and 10 mg/kg. Peripheral TCRbeta sequencing was intended to test whether TCR sequence diversity was altered and clonal T-cell expansion was caused by ivuxolimab. The monotherapy dose-escalation portion (N ≈ 57 patients) of the phase I ivuxolimab trial is reported in the paper. Prior anti-PD-1, anti-PD-L1 or anti-CTLA-4 therapy was permitted, and 40% to 50% of dose-escalation patients had received checkpoint inhibitors. Of the 50 to 55 patients in dose escalation, 19 had hepatocellular carcinoma, some 15 had melanoma, 9 had renal cell carcinoma and 9 had head and neck cancer. A male proportion of 82.7% and a mean age of approximately 62 years, ranging from about 20 to 79, were recorded for the dose-escalation cohort. Partial responses occurred in three dose-escalation patients, of whom one had hepatocellular carcinoma and two had cutaneous melanoma. Overall study outcomes, separate from this receptor: After ivuxolimab, expanded clones were on average more numerous among CD8+ T cells than among CD4+ T cells. Low levels of normalized T-cell clonal expansion were also shown by some nonresponding patients. In the 0.1-3.0 mg/kg groups, partial responders had among the lowest normalized peripheral clonal expansion, particularly in CD8+ T cells. Clonal expansion of both CD4+ and CD8+ blood T cells was observed from baseline to week 6 at doses 0.1 to 3.0 mg/kg. Which antigens the clonally expanded peripheral T cells were specific for was not determined.

To sequence the TCRbeta CDR3 region, genomic DNA was isolated from the sorted cells. The immunoSEQ Assay was used for sequencing of TCRbeta CDR3 regions. TCRdb's version of the immuneACCESS table is confined to in-frame rearrangements and falls short of the full clone set. An unresolved V gene accounts for under half of the shortfall where checked; the remainder is of unknown origin. This sample gives about 55,000 clones in total; 88% of them show up just once. The ten largest account for about 7% of the sample. Notes on this clone: The antigen it recognizes is unknown. Base qualities are missing; no much larger clone stands one base away.

The CDR3 runs 18 amino acids, cysteine and phenylalanine included. The DNA shown is the 54-base CDR3, in frame from base 1. For this chain, trimming is 3 bases at the V end and 8 bases at the J end, and the number of junction bases without a gene match is 16. Per the germline V gene, SGHNT is the CDR1 and YENEEA is the CDR2. Patients with autoimmune disease history or receiving systemic immunosuppression were excluded from the trial. Peripheral blood for TCR sequencing was drawn from every dose cohort at baseline, at cycle 4 day 1 and at cycle 7 day 1. Samples came from an open-label, multicenter, first-in-human phase I dose-escalation trial of ivuxolimab. Adults with locally advanced or metastatic head and neck squamous cell, hepatocellular, melanoma or renal cell carcinoma were enrolled in the trial. Before TCR sequencing, CD4+ and CD8+ T cells were separately sorted from peripheral blood.

This sequence originates from an adult with an advanced solid tumor such as melanoma, head and neck, liver or kidney cancer. The sequencing used CD4+ or CD8+ T cells sorted from blood, collected in a trial of the OX40 agonist ivuxolimab. The chain is encoded by TRBV11-3 joined to TRBJ2-1; 10 of the junction bases match TRBD2. In nucleotide form, the sequence is TGTGCCAGCAGCTTTGGTCTTCGTCAACTAGCGGGAAGCGATGAGCAGTTCTTC. The resulting protein is CASSFGLRQLAGSDEQFF.